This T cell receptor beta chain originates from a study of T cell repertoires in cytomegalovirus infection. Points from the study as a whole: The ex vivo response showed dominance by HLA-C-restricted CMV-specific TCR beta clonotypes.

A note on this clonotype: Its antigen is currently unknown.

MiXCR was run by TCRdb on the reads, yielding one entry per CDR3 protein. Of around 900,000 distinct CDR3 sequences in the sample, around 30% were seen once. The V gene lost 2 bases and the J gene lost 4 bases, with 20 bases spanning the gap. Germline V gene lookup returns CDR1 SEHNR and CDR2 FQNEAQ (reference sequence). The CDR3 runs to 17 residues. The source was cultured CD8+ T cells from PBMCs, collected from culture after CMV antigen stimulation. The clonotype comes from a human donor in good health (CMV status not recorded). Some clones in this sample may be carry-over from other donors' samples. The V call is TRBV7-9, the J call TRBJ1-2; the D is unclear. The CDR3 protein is CASSLLNDLPRTYGYTF. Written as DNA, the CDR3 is TGTGCCAGCAGCTTATTAAACGATCTCCCGAGGACCTATGGCTACACCTTC.